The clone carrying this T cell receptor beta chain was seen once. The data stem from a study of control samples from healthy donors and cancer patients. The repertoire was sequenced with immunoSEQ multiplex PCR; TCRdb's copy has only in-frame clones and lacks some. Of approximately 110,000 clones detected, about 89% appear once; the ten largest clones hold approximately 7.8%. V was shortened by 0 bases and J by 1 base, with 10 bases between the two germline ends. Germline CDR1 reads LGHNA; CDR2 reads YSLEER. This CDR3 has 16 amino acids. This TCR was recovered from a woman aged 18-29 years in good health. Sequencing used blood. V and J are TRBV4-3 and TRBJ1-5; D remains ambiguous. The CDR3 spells CASSQDFVGSNQPQHF. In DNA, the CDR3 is TGCGCCAGCAGCCAAGATTTTGTCGGAAGCAATCAGCCCCAGCATTTT.